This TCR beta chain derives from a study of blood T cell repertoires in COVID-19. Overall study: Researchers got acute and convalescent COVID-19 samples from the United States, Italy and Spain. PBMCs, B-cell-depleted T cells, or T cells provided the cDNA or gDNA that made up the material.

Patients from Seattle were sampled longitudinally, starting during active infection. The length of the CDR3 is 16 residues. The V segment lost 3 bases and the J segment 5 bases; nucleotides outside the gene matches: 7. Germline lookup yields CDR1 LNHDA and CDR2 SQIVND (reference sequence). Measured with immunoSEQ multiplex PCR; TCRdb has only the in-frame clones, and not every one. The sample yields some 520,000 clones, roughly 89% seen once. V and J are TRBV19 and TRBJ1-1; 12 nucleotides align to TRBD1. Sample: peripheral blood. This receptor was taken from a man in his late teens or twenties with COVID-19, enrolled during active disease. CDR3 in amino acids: CASSIRDRGQKTEAFF. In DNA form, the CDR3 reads TGTGCCAGTAGTATCCGGGACAGGGGGCAAAAGACTGAAGCTTTCTTT.